One and the same sample provided the 19 T cell receptor beta chains below, sequenced in a study of CD4 T cells in relation to SARS-CoV-2 and coronaviruses. Here immunoSEQ multiplex PCR was the method, and the copy in TCRdb shows in-frame clones only, minus some. This sample yields 35,000 to 40,000 clones, of which 70% to 90% are seen a single time; approximately 3% belongs to the top ten. The sample was memory CD4+ T cells from PBMCs. The receptors derive from an adult with COVID-19.

The chain recombines TRBV5-4 with TRBJ2-3; 11 nucleotides line up with TRBD2. CDR1 is SGHNT, CDR2 YYREEE, per germline (reference sequence). V trimming: 1 base; J trimming: 2 bases; junction bases outside the gene matches: 3. The CDR3 runs 16 residues. This chain's CDR3 is CASSLTSGSNTDTQYF. The CDR3 DNA reads as TGTGCCAGCAGCTTGACTAGCGGGAGTAACACAGATACGCAGTATTTT.

The rearrangement uses TRBV30 and TRBJ2-1, with 8 positions matching TRBD2. V lost 2 bases to trimming and J lost 0 bases; unmatched junction nucleotides: 6. Germline V gene sequence: CDR1 GTSNPN, CDR2 SVGIG (reference sequence). The CDR3 runs to 16 residues. The CDR3 DNA sequence: TGTGCCTGGAGTCCGGGACTAGTGAGCTCCTACAATGAGCAGTTCTTC. This codes for CAWSPGLVSSYNEQFF.

DNA of the CDR3: TGCAGCTCCCGACAGGGGGCTCGCAACGAGCAGTACTTC. It is translated as CSSRQGARNEQYF. The chain uses TRBV29-1 and TRBJ2-7; 10 nucleotides line up with TRBD1. Germline CDR1 and CDR2: SQVTM and ANQGSEA. With V trimmed by 8 bases and J by 5 bases, 9 bases remained unmatched. The CDR3 has 13 residues.

The chain uses TRBV4-3 and TRBJ2-5, with D tentatively TRBD1 (6 bases). The CDR3 is 13 residues long. Germline CDR1 is LGHNA and CDR2 is YSLEER. V shed 3 bases and J shed 2 bases, with 7 bases lying between them. The CDR3 protein is CASSQDRQETQYF. CDR3 nucleotides: TGCGCCAGCAGCCAGGACAGACAAGAGACCCAGTACTTC.

V usage is TRBV3-1 (or the pseudogene TRBV3-2) and J usage is TRBJ2-2; D not resolved. CDR1 is LGHDT and CDR2 is YNNKEL in the germline V gene (reference sequence). The CDR3 is 11 amino acids. V was pared by 10 bases and J by 7 bases, with 10 bases between. CDR3 DNA: TGTGCCACTCGGGTTGTCGGGGAGCTGTTTTTT. Its translation is CATRVVGELFF.

V usage is TRBV19 and J usage is TRBJ2-1; 7 bases line up with TRBD1. Germline CDR1 LNHDA, CDR2 SQIVND (reference sequence). V lost 4 bases to trimming and J lost 0 bases; unmatched junction nucleotides: 6. There are 16 residues in the CDR3. The CDR3 loop is CASSNRGSSSYNEQFF. DNA for the CDR3: TGTGCCAGTAGTAACAGGGGCTCTAGCTCCTACAATGAGCAGTTCTTC.

In this sample, this clone turned up once. The chain employs TRBV18 and TRBJ2-7; perhaps TRBD1 as D (5 bases). CDR1 and CDR2 (germline): KGHSH, LQKENI. CDR3 length equals 12 residues. V was pared by 5 bases and J by 4 bases, with 9 bases between. CDR3 nucleotides: TGTGCCAGCTCAATGGGGCGTTACGAGCAGTACTTC. Translation: CASSMGRYEQYF.

This chain links TRBV27 with TRBJ1-2, with 9 nucleotides matching TRBD1. Germline loops: CDR1 MNHEY, CDR2 SMNVEV (reference sequence). After removal of 2 bases from V and 7 bases from J, the junction contained 5 bases not matched to a gene. The CDR3 spans 14 residues. The CDR3 protein is CASSLKRDRVGYTF. CDR3 nucleotides: TGTGCCAGCAGTTTAAAGAGGGACAGGGTTGGCTACACCTTC.

The rearrangement links TRBV2 to TRBJ2-7; no definite D call. The CDR3 spans 12 residues. V gave up 8 bases and J gave up 0 bases, with 8 bases separating them. Germline assignment: CDR1 SNHLY and CDR2 FYNNEI. CDR3: CASLRFSYEQYF. The CDR3 DNA is TGTGCCAGCCTAAGGTTCTCCTACGAGCAGTACTTC.

J is TRBJ2-5 and V is TRBV7-8; 9 nucleotides line up with TRBD2. The junction had 7 bases not matched to a gene; V was cut back by 3 bases and J by 5 bases. Germline lookup yields CDR1 SGHVS and CDR2 FQNEAQ. The CDR3 length is 15 residues. The CDR3 sequence: CASSFAGGEGETQYF. DNA of the CDR3: TGTGCCAGCAGCTTCGCGGGAGGGGAGGGGGAGACCCAGTACTTC.

This clone was observed once. J is TRBJ1-4 and V is TRBV6-1, with D tentatively TRBD1 (5 bases). Germline V gene sequence: CDR1 MNHNS, CDR2 SASEGT. V lost 0 bases to trimming and J lost 6 bases, with 14 bases between them. CDR3 size: 16 residues. The CDR3, as DNA: TGTGCCAGCAGTGAAGCGCGGGGCAGGGTGGATGAAAAACTGTTTTTT. Protein product: CASSEARGRVDEKLFF.

The rearrangement links TRBV19 to TRBJ2-1, with D possibly matching TRBD2 (6 bases). Germline assignment: CDR1 LNHDA and CDR2 SQIVND (reference sequence). Trimming took off 5 bases at V and 9 bases at J, with 20 bases between the two ends. The CDR3 loop spans 15 amino acids. CDR3 loop: CASSPGTLGGSEQFF. For the CDR3, the DNA is TGTGCCAGTAGTCCCGGGACTCTCGGTGGTAGTGAGCAGTTCTTC.

This chain connects TRBV6-6 to TRBJ2-7, with TRBD1 matching 11 bases. Germline CDR1 and CDR2: MNHNY and SVGAGI (reference sequence). The junction had 10 bases not matched to a gene; V was cut back by 6 bases and J by 6 bases. The CDR3 covers 15 residues. The DNA of the CDR3 is TGTGCCAGCAGGAATGGACAGGGGGCGTTTGGCGAGCAGTACTTC. Translation: CASRNGQGAFGEQYF.

The J gene is TRBJ1-6, the V gene TRBV5-4; 11 bases are shared with TRBD1. The V and J ends lost 4 bases and 9 bases, in that order; junction bases with no gene match: 12. The CDR3 is made up of 17 amino acids. The germline V gene encodes CDR1 SGHNT and CDR2 YYREEE (reference sequence). For the CDR3, the DNA is TGTGCCAGCAGCGGGACCGGGACAGGGGGTATAGTTTCACCCCTCCACTTT. Amino acid sequence: CASSGTGTGGIVSPLHF.

This chain uses TRBV12-3 or TRBV12-4 with TRBJ1-5; D remains unclear. The ends were cut back, 2 bases at V and 1 base at J, with 3 bases in the middle. The CDR3 is 13 amino acids. The CDR3 spells CASSLSSNQPQHF. The CDR3 nucleotides are TGTGCCAGCAGTTTAAGCAGCAATCAGCCCCAGCATTTT.

This clone was observed a handful of times. J is TRBJ2-3 and V is TRBV4-2; no reliable D call. Trimming shortened V by 0 bases and J by 5 bases, and 3 bases separated the two germline ends. This CDR3 comprises 12 residues. Germline V lookup: CDR1 LGHNA, CDR2 YNFKEQ. The DNA for the CDR3 is TGTGCCAGCAGCCAAGATGGAGATACGCAGTATTTT. As protein: CASSQDGDTQYF.

The CDR3 loop is CASSADGQINQPQHF. CDR3 nucleotides: TGCGCCAGCAGCGCCGACGGACAGATCAATCAGCCCCAGCATTTT. V is TRBV5-1 and J is TRBJ1-5, with D possibly being TRBD1 (6 bases). This CDR3 is 15 amino acids long. The V gene lost 4 bases and the J gene lost 3 bases, with 14 bases spanning the gap. Germline CDR1 reads SGHRS; CDR2 reads YFSETQ.

J is TRBJ2-3 and V is TRBV6-5, with D perhaps matching TRBD2 (6 bases). The CDR3 is 14 residues long. With 0 bases removed from V and 5 bases from J, the gap between germline ends came to 9 bases. Germline CDR1 and CDR2: MNHEY and SVGAGI. The CDR3 sequence: CASSYSWGEDTQYF. The CDR3 nucleotides are TGTGCCAGCAGTTACTCGTGGGGGGAAGATACGCAGTATTTT.

This clone was seen only a few times. The rearrangement uses TRBV29-1 and TRBJ1-1; D might be TRBD1 (5 bases). CDR1 is SQVTM and CDR2 is ANQGSEA in the germline V gene. The CDR3 runs 15 residues. Trimming shortened V by 8 bases and J by 3 bases, and 22 bases separated the two germline ends. DNA of the CDR3: TGCAGCTCTTGGCCAGTCGCGGGGCTAGACACTGAAGCTTTCTTT. It codes for CSSWPVAGLDTEAFF. Drawing the rest from reference TRBV29-1 and TRBJ1-1, the complete variable domain is SAVISQKPSRDICQRGTSLTIQCQVDSQVTMMFWYRQQPGQSLTLIATANQGSEATYESGFVIDKFPISRPNLTFSTLTVSNMSPEDSSIYLCSSWPVAGLDTEAFFGQGTRLTVV.